In its sample, the clone carrying this TCR beta chain was seen once. Antigen unknown. The sample comes from a study of metastatic and nonmetastatic thyroid tumors. Study in general: Repertoire data that came from the blood and tumor or nodule tissue of malignant and benign thyroid patients were compared.

Thyroid surgery took place with no prior treatment in any patient. Authors' analysis steps: Between-group CDR3 differences, defined by clinicopathological status, yielded a distant-metastasis classifier for papillary thyroid cancer. From the PCR reads, TCRdb re-called clones with MiXCR. TCRdb's processing, not the authors', yielded these V and J calls. The sample shows about 19,000 clones, roughly 27% of them seen only once. Study-level findings and limits: Within blood and tumor, benign nodules reportedly had significantly lower TCR beta diversity than malignant thyroid tumors did.

This receptor was obtained from a male donor with papillary thyroid cancer or a benign thyroid nodule (not recorded which). Some clones in this sample may be carry-over from other donors' samples. The sample comprised blood.

CDR3 residues: CASSLGGYEQYF. In DNA, the CDR3 is TGTGCCAGCAGCTTAGGGGGCTACGAGCAGTACTTC. V and J are TRBV13 and TRBJ2-7; the D is unclear. Trimming took off 0 bases at V and 3 bases at J, with 3 bases between the two ends. CDR3 length: 12 residues. CDR1 is PRHDT, CDR2 FYEKMQ, per germline (reference sequence).